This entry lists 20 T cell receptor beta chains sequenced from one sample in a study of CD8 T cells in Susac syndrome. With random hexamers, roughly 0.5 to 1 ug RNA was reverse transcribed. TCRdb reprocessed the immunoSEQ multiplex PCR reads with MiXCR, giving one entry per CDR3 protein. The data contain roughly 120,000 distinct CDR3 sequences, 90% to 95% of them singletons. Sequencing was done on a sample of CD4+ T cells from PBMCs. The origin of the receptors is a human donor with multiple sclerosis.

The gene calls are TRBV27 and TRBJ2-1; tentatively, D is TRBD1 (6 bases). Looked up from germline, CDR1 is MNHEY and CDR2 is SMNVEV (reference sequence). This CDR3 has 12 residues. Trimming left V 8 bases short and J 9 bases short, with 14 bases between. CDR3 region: CASGWGHPEQFF. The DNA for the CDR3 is TGTGCCAGCGGCTGGGGGCATCCTGAGCAGTTCTTC.

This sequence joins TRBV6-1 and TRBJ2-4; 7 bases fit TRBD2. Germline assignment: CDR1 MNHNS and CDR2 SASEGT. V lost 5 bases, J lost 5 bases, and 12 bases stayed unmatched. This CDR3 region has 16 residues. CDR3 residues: CASSRTSAGDQNIQYF. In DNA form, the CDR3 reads TGTGCCAGCAGTAGAACTAGCGCGGGGGACCAAAACATTCAGTACTTC.

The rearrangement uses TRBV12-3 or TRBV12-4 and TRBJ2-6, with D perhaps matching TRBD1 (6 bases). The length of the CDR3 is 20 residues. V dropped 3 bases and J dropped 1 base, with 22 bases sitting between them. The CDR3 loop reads CASSFLGWGQGGSGANVLTF. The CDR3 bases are TGTGCCAGCAGTTTTTTAGGTTGGGGGCAGGGCGGTTCTGGGGCCAACGTCCTGACTTTC.

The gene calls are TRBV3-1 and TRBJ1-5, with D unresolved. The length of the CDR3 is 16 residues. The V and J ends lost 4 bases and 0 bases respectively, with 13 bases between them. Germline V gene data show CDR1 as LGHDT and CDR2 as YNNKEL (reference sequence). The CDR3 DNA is TGTGCCAGCAGCCCTTCCTCAGACATTAGCAATCAGCCCCAGCATTTT. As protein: CASSPSSDISNQPQHF.

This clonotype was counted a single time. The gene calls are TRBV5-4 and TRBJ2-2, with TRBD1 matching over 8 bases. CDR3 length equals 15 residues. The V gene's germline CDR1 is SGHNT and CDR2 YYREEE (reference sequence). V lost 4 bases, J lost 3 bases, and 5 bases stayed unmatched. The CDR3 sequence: CASSERQGYTGELFF. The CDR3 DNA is TGTGCCAGCAGCGAGAGACAGGGGTACACCGGGGAGCTGTTTTTT.

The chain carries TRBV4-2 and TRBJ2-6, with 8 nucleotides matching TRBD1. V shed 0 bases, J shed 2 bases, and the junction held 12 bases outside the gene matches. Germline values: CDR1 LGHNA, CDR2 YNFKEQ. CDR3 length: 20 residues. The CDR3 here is CASSQEWNQGASPGANVLTF. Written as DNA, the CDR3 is TGTGCCAGCAGCCAAGAATGGAATCAGGGGGCGAGTCCTGGGGCCAACGTCCTGACTTTC.

Here the CDR3 DNA reads TGCAGTGCTAGGATTGAGGACACCATATATTTT. The encoded protein is CSARIEDTIYF. The chain carries TRBV20-1 and TRBJ1-3, with unresolved D. The germline CDR1 and CDR2 sequences are DFQATT and SNEGSKA (reference sequence). V lost 3 bases to trimming and J lost 8 bases, with 8 bases between them. The CDR3 loop spans 11 amino acids.

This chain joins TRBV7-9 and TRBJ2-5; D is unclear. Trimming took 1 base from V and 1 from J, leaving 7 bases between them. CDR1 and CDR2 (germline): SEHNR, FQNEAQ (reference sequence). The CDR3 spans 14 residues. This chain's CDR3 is CASSLGAAQETQYF. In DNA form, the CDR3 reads TGTGCCAGCAGCTTAGGGGCGGCCCAAGAGACCCAGTACTTC.

CDR3 region: CASSSAGGSYNEQFF. CDR3 DNA sequence: TGCGCCAGCAGTTCGGCAGGCGGGAGCTACAATGAGCAGTTCTTC. The chain couples TRBV5-1 to TRBJ2-1; 7 nucleotides align to TRBD2. The trim removed 5 bases at V and 3 bases at J, leaving 8 bases unmatched. Germline V gene lookup returns CDR1 SGHRS and CDR2 YFSETQ. The CDR3 length is 15 residues.

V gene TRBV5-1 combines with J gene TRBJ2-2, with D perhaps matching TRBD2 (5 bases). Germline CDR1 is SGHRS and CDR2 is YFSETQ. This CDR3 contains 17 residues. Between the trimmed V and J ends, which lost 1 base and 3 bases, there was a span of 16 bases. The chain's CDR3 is CASSLSAAAIHTGELFF. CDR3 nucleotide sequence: TGCGCCAGCAGCTTGTCGGCAGCGGCAATACACACCGGGGAGCTGTTTTTT.

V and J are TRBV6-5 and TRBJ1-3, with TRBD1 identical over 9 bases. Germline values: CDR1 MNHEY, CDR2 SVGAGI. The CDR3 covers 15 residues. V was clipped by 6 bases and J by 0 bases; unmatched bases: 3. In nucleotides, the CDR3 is TGTGCCAGCAGAAGACAGGGGGGCTCTGGAAACACCATATATTTT. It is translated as CASRRQGGSGNTIYF.

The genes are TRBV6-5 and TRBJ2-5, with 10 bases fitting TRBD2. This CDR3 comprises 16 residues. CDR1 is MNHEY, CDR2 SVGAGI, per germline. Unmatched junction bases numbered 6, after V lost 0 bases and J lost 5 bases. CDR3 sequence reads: CASSYSKLAGAETQYF. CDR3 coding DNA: TGTGCCAGCAGTTACTCGAAGCTAGCGGGAGCCGAGACCCAGTACTTC.

The CDR3 DNA reads as TGTGCCAGCAGCGTAGTCGGGCTAGCGGGGCTTAAGGTGCAGTTCTTC. Translated: CASSVVGLAGLKVQFF. V gene TRBV9 combines with J gene TRBJ2-1; TRBD2 agrees at 9 bases. The CDR3 runs 16 residues. Per germline, CDR1 SGDLS and CDR2 YYNGEE. V gave up 0 bases and J gave up 12 bases; unmatched junction bases: 13. Supplemented by reference TRBV9 and TRBJ2-1, the full variable domain reads DSGVTQTPKHLITATGQRVTLRCSPRSGDLSVYWYQQSLDQGLQFLIQYYNGEERAKGNILERFSAQQFPDLHSELNLSSLELGDSALYFCASSVVGLAGLKVQFFGPGTRLTVL.

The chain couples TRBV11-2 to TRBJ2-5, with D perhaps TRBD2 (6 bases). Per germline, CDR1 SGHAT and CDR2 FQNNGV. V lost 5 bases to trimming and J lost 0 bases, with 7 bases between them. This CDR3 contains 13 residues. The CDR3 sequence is CASSGRYQETQYF. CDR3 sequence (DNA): TGTGCCAGCAGCGGGAGGTACCAAGAGACCCAGTACTTC.

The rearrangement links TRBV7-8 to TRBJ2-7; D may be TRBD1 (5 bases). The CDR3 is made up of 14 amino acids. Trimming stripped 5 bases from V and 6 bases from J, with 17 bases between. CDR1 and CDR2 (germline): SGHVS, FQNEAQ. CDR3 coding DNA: TGTGCCAGCAGCGATCGAGGCAGGGAAGGCGAGCAGTACTTC. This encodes CASSDRGREGEQYF.

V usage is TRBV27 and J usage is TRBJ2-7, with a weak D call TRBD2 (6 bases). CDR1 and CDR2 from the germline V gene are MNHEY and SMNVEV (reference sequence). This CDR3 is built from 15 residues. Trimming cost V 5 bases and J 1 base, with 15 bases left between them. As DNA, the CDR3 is TGTGCCAGCAGTCCGAGTGGAGCGGGTTCCTACGAGCAGTACTTC. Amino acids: CASSPSGAGSYEQYF.

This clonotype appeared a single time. Written as DNA, the CDR3 is TGTGCCAGCAGTTACGAACGGGGAGCGGGTGGAACGACCCAGTACTTC. It yields the protein CASSYERGAGGTTQYF. This chain connects TRBV6-2 or TRBV6-3 to TRBJ2-5; D perhaps matches TRBD2 (6 bases). Germline loops: CDR1 MNHEY, CDR2 SVGEGT. V was trimmed by 2 bases and J by 7 bases, leaving 20 bases between them. This CDR3 is built from 16 residues.

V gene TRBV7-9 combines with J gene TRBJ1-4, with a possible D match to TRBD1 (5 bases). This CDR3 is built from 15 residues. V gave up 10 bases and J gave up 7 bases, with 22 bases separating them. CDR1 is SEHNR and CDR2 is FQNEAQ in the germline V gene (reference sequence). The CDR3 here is CATDGGTTVAEKLFF. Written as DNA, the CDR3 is TGTGCCACTGATGGGGGGACGACGGTCGCTGAAAAACTGTTTTTT.

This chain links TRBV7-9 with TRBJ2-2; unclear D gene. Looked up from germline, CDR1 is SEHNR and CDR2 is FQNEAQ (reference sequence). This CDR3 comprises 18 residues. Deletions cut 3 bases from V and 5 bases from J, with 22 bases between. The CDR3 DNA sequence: TGTGCCAGCAGCTTCCCCGGGCGCGGCCTCGTATGGACCGGGGAGCTGTTTTTT. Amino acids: CASSFPGRGLVWTGELFF.

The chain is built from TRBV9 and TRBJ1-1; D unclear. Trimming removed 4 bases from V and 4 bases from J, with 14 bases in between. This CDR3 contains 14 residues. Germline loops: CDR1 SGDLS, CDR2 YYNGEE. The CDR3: CASSFGTLGTEAFF. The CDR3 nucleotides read TGTGCCAGCAGCTTTGGCACCCTGGGCACTGAAGCTTTCTTT.